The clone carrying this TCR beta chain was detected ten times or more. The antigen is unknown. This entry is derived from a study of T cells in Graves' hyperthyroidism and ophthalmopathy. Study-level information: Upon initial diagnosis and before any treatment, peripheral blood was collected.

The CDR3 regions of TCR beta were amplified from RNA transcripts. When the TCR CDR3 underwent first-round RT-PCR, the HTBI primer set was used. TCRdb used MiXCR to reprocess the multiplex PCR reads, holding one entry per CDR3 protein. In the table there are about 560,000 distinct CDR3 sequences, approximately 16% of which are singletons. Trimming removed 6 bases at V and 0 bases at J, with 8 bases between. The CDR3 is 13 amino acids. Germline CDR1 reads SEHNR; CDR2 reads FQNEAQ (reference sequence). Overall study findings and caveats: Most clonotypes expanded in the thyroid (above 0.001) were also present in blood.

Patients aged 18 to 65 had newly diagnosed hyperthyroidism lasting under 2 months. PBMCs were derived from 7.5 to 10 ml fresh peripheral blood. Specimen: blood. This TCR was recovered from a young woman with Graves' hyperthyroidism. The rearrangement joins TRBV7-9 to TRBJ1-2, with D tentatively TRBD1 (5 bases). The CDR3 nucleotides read TGTGCCAGCAGGGAGACAGCTAACTATGGCTACACCTTC. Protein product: CASRETANYGYTF.